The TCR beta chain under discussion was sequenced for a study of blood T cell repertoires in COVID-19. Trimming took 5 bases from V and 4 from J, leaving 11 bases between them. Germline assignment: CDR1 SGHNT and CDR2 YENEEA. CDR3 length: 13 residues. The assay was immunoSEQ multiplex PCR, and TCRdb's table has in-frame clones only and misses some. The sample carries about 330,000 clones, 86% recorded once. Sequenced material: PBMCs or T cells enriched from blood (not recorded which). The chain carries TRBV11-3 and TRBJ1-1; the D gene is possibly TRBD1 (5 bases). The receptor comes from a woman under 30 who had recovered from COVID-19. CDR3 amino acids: CASSLARGTEAFF. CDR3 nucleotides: TGTGCCAGCAGCCTTGCTAGGGGCACTGAAGCTTTCTTT.